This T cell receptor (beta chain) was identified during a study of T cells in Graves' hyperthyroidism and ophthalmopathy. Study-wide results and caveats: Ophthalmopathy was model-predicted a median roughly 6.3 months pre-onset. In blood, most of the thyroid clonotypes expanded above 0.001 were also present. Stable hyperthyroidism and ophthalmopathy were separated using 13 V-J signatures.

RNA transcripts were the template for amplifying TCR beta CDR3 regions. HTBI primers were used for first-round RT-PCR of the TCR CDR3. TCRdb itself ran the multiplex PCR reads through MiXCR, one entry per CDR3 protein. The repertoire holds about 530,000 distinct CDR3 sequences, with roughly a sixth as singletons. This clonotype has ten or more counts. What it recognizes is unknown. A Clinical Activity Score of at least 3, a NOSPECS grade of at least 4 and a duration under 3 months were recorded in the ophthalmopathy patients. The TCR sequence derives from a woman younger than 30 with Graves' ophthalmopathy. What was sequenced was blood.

The CDR3: CASSLVGGDGELFF. The CDR3 nucleotides are TGTGCCAGCAGCTTGGTGGGCGGGGACGGGGAGCTGTTTTTT. The chain links TRBV7-8 to TRBJ2-2; tentatively, D is TRBD2 (6 bases). Trimming stripped 3 bases from V and 7 bases from J, with 12 bases between. This CDR3 spans 14 amino acids. CDR1 SGHVS and CDR2 FQNEAQ come from the germline V gene.